This T cell receptor (beta chain) comes out of a study of blood T cell repertoires in COVID-19. Study-level background: Samples taken during acute and convalescent COVID-19 were collected in the United States, Italy and Spain.

This table comes from immunoSEQ multiplex PCR, and its TCRdb copy is limited to in-frame clones, with some not included. The sample has 55,000 to 75,000 clones; approximately 79% are singletons. This clone was counted between two and nine times. Trimming shortened V by 7 bases and J by 2 bases, and 14 bases separated the two germline ends. In germline, CDR1 is LNHDA, CDR2 SQIVND (reference sequence). CDR3 length: 14 amino acids. The chain recombines TRBV19 with TRBJ1-1; D is ambiguous. The sequence was obtained from a man older than 75 with active COVID-19. The sequencing input was peripheral blood. CDR3 amino acids: CASTSAQSNTEAFF. The CDR3 DNA follows: TGTGCCAGTACCTCGGCACAGAGTAACACTGAAGCTTTCTTT.